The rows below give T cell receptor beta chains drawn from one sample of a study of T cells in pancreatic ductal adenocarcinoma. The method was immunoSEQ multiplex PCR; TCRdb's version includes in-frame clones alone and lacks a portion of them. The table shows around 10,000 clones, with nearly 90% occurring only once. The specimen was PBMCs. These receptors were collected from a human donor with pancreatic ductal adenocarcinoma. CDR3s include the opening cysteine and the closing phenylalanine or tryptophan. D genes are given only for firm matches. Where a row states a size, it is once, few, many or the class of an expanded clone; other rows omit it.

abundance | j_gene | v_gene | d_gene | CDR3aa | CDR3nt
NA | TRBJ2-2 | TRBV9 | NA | CASSERGVSTGELFF | TGTGCCAGCAGCGAACGGGGTGTCAGCACCGGGGAGCTGTTTTTT
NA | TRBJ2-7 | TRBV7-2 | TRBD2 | CASSRKLAGVADEQYF | TGTGCCAGCAGCAGAAAGCTAGCGGGAGTAGCGGACGAGCAGTACTTC
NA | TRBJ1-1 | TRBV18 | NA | CASLPRRDKNTEAFF | TGTGCCAGCTTACCACGTCGGGACAAGAACACTGAAGCTTTCTTT
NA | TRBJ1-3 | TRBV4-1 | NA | CASSQGTGKAGNTIYF | TGCGCCAGCAGCCAGGGAACAGGGAAGGCTGGAAACACCATATATTTT
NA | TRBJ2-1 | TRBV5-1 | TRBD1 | CASSLWTGYNEQFF | TGCGCCAGCAGCTTGTGGACAGGGTACAATGAGCAGTTCTTC
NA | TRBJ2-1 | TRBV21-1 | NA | CASSGRGHNEQFF | TGTGCCAGCAGCGGCAGGGGACACAATGAGCAGTTCTTC
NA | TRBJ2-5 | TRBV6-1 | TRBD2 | CASREWLAGGRKTQYF | TGTGCCAGCAGAGAATGGTTAGCGGGGGGCAGGAAGACCCAGTACTTC
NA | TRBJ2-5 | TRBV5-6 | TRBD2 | CASSLPLATQTQYF | TGTGCCAGCAGCCTCCCACTAGCGACGCAGACCCAGTACTTC
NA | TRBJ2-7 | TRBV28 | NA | CASSTNEQYF | TGTGCCAGCAGTACAAACGAGCAGTACTTC
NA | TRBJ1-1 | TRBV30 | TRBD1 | CAWSWTGGNTEAFF | TGTGCCTGGAGCTGGACAGGGGGTAACACTGAAGCTTTCTTT
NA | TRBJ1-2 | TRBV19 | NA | CASIQVGGGDRGYTF | TGTGCCAGTATCCAGGTGGGCGGGGGGGATCGTGGCTACACCTTC
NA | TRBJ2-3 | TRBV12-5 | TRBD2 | CASGLGLAGSADTQYF | TGTGCTAGTGGTTTGGGCCTAGCGGGAAGTGCAGATACGCAGTATTTT
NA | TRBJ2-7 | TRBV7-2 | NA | CASTKGVAREQYF | TGTGCCAGCACCAAAGGGGTGGCGCGCGAGCAGTACTTC
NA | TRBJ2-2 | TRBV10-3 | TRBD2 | CAISEAGGNTGELFF | TGTGCCATCAGCGAAGCGGGGGGGAACACCGGGGAGCTGTTTTTT
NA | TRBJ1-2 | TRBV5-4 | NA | CASSSDGGPNYGYTF | TGTGCCAGCAGCTCGGACGGGGGACCTAACTATGGCTACACCTTC
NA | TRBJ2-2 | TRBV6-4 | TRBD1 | CASSGQGAAGELFF | TGTGCCAGCAGTGGACAGGGGGCGGCCGGGGAGCTGTTTTTT
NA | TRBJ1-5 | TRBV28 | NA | CASSSWAGGNQPQHF | TGTGCCAGCAGTTCCTGGGCGGGAGGGAATCAGCCCCAGCATTTT
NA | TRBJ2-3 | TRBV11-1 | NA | CASSPLRWTDTQYF | TGTGCCAGCAGCCCTCTACGCTGGACAGATACGCAGTATTTT
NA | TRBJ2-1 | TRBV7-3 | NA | CASSRGLHNEQFF | TGTGCCAGCAGCCGGGGACTCCACAATGAGCAGTTCTTC
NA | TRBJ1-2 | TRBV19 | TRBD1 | CASRQRQGSGYTF | TGTGCCAGTAGACAAAGACAGGGATCGGGCTACACCTTC
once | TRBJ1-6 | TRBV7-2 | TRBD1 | CASSLVRTGWSPLHF | TGTGCCAGCAGCTTAGTCCGGACAGGATGGTCACCCCTCCACTTT
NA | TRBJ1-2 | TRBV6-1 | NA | CASGALQNYGYTF | TGTGCCAGCGGGGCCTTGCAGAACTATGGCTACACCTTC
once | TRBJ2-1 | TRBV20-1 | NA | CSATYDEQFF | TGCAGTGCTACCTACGATGAGCAGTTCTTC
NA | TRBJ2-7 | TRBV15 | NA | CATSRDAGSSYEQYF | TGTGCCACCAGCAGAGATGCGGGTTCTTCCTACGAGCAGTACTTC
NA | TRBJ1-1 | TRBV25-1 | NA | CASSADRLNTEAFF | TGTGCCAGCAGTGCAGACAGGTTGAACACTGAAGCTTTCTTT
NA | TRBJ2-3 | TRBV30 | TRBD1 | CAWNDRGLTDTQYF | TGTGCCTGGAACGACAGGGGCCTCACAGATACGCAGTATTTT
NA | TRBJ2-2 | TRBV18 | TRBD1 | CASSLGTGSTGELFF | TGTGCCAGCTCACTTGGGACAGGGTCGACCGGGGAGCTGTTTTTT
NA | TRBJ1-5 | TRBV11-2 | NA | CASSSGAGAYQPQHF | TGTGCCAGCAGCTCAGGGGCAGGGGCCTATCAGCCCCAGCATTTT
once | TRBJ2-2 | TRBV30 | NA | CAWSGAKTGELFF | TGTGCCTGGAGTGGGGCTAAGACCGGGGAGCTGTTTTTT
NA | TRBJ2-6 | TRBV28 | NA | CASSRRQGQSGANVLTF | TGTGCCAGCAGTCGCCGCCAGGGCCAGTCTGGGGCCAACGTCCTGACTTTC
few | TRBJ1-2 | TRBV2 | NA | CASSELWQGYGYTF | TGTGCCAGCAGTGAACTCTGGCAGGGGTATGGCTACACCTTC
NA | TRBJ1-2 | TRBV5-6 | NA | CASSLGGPGGYGYTF | TGTGCCAGCAGCTTGGGCGGGCCCGGTGGCTATGGCTACACCTTC
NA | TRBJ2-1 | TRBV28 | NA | CASSLTGFAEQFF | TGTGCCAGCAGTCTTACAGGGTTTGCTGAGCAGTTCTTC
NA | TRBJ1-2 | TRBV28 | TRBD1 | CASSLTVSGQGNYGYTF | TGTGCCAGCAGTTTAACTGTTTCCGGACAGGGTAACTATGGCTACACCTTC
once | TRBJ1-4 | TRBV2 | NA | CASSRTASDSATNEKLFF | TGTGCCAGCAGCCGGACTGCGTCCGACTCTGCAACTAATGAAAAACTGTTTTTT
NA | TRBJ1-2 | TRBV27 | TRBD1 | CASRPTGVNYGYTF | TGTGCCAGCAGACCAACAGGGGTTAACTATGGCTACACCTTC
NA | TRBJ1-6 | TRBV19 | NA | CASTLGGGSNSPLHF | TGTGCCAGTACTCTAGGCGGGGGCAGTAATTCACCCCTCCACTTT
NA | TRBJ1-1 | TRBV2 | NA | CASTVQRMNTEAFF | TGTGCCAGCACCGTACAGAGAATGAACACTGAAGCTTTCTTT
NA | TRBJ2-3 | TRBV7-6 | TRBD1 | CASSLVGPGQGTDTQYF | TGTGCCAGCAGCTTAGTGGGGCCGGGACAGGGGACAGATACGCAGTATTTT